The sequence of this T cell receptor (beta chain) was determined in a study of vaccination effects on CD4 cells after COVID-19. Study-level findings and limits: Marked clonal contraction of both clone types appeared late after vaccination.

Viral peptide pool expansion of antigen-specific CD4+ T cells preceded sequencing in the ViraFEST assay. Culturing for approximately 10 days preceded CD4+ T cell isolation. In the vaccine recipients, nucleocapsid antibodies were negative and there was no prior SARS-CoV-2 infection. They grew two million PBMC in each well, adding around 10 IU/ml IL-2 and approximately 10 ug/ml peptides. On days 3 and 7, fresh IL-2 medium replaced half the medium. This clone was counted only a few times. The antigen is undetermined. The length of the CDR3 is 14 residues. V was clipped by 2 bases and J by 12 bases, with 16 bases between them. Germline CDR1 is SGHTA and CDR2 is FQGNSA. Method: immunoSEQ multiplex PCR; TCRdb's copy keeps in-frame clones and lacks some. The sample lists 60,000 to 65,000 clones, roughly 75% occurring once.

This TCR was recovered from a human donor who received a COVID-19 vaccine. The V and J genes are TRBV7-2 and TRBJ1-4; D might be TRBD1 (5 bases). Material: CD4+ T cells from PBMCs cultured with HCoV-OC43 spike peptides, obtained before COVID-19 vaccination. Subset: HCoV-OC43 spike overlapping peptide pool stimulation. The CDR3 coding sequence is TGTGCCAGCAGCTTATCTGGGACGGTGGGGGAACTGTTTTTT. Amino acid sequence: CASSLSGTVGELFF.